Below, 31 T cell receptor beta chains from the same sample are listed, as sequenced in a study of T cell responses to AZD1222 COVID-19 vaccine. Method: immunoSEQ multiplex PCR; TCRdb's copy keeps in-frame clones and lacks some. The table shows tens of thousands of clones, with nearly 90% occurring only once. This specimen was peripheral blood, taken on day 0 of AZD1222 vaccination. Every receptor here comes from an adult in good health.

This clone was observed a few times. As DNA, the CDR3 is TGTGCCAGCAGTTTTAATAATTCACCCCTCCACTTT. Translated: CASSFNNSPLHF. The chain employs TRBV28 and TRBJ1-6; D unresolved. Trimming stripped 3 bases from V and 5 bases from J, with 2 bases between. Germline V gene sequence: CDR1 MDHEN, CDR2 SYDVKM. This CDR3 has 12 amino acids. Drawing the rest from reference TRBV28 and TRBJ1-6, the complete variable domain is DVKVTQSSRYLVKRTGEKVFLECVQDMDHENMFWYRQDPGLGLRLIYFSYDVKMKEKGDIPEGYSVSREKKERFSLILESASTNQTSMYLCASSFNNSPLHFGNGTRLTVT.

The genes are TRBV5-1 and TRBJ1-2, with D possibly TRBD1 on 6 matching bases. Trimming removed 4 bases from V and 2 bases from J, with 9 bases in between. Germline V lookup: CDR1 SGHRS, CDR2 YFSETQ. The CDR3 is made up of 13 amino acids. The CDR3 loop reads CASSATGNYGYTF. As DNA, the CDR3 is TGCGCCAGCAGCGCCACAGGGAACTATGGCTACACCTTC.

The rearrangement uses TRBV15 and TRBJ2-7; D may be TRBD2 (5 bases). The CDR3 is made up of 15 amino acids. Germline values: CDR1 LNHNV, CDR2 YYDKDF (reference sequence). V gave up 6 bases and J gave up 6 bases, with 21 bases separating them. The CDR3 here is CATSKPNGIGLEQYF. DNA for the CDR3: TGTGCCACCAGTAAACCGAACGGGATAGGCCTCGAGCAGTACTTC.

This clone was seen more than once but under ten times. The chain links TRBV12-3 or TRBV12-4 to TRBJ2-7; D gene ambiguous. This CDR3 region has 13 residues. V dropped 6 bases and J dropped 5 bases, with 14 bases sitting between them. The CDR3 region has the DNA TGTGCCAGCAGATCGATCCGGGCCAACGAGCAGTACTTC. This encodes CASRSIRANEQYF.

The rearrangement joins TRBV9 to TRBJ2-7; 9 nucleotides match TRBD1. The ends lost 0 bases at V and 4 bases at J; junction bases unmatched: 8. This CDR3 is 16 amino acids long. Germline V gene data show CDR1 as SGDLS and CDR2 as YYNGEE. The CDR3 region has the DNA TGTGCCAGCAGCGTAGAGGACAGGGGACTGGGATACGAGCAGTACTTC. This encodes CASSVEDRGLGYEQYF. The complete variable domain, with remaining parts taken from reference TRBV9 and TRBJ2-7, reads DSGVTQTPKHLITATGQRVTLRCSPRSGDLSVYWYQQSLDQGLQFLIQYYNGEERAKGNILERFSAQQFPDLHSELNLSSLELGDSALYFCASSVEDRGLGYEQYFGPGTRLTVT.

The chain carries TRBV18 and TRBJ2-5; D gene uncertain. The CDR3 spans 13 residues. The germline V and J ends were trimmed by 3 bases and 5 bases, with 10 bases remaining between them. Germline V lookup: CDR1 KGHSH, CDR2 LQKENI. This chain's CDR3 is CASSPTGYETQYF. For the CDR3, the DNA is TGTGCCAGCTCACCTACGGGTTATGAGACCCAGTACTTC.

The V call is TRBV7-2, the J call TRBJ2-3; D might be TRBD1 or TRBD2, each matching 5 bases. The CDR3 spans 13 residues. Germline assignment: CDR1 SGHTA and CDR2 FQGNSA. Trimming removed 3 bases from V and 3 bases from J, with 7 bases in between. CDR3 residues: CASSLGRTDTQYF. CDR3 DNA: TGTGCCAGCAGCTTGGGACGAACAGATACGCAGTATTTT.

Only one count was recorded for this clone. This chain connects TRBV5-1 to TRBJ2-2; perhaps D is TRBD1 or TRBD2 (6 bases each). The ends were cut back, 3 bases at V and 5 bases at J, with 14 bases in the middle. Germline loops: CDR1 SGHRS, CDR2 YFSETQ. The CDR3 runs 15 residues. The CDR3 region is CASSSTGTETGELFF. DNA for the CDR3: TGCGCCAGCAGCTCTACAGGGACTGAGACCGGGGAGCTGTTTTTT.

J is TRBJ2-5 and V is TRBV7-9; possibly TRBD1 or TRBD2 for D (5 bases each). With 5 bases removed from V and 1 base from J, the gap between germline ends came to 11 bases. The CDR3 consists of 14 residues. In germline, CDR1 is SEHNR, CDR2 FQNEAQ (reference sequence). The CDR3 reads CASSPGTIQETQYF. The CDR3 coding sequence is TGTGCCAGCAGCCCCGGGACCATCCAAGAGACCCAGTACTTC.

The CDR3 here is CASSLGRGSGTGELFF. CDR3 bases: TGTGCCAGCAGCTTAGGTCGTGGATCCGGCACCGGGGAGCTGTTTTTT. This chain uses TRBV11-2 with TRBJ2-2, with unresolved D. The CDR3 totals 16 residues. With 1 base removed from V and 4 bases from J, the gap between germline ends came to 13 bases. From germline, CDR1 is SGHAT and CDR2 FQNNGV.

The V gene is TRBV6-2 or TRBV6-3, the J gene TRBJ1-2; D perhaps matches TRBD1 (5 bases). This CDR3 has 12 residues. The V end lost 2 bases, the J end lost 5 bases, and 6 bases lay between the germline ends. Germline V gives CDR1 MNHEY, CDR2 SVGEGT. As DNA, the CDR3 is TGTGCCAGCAGTTACGACAGATATGGCTACACCTTC. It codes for CASSYDRYGYTF.

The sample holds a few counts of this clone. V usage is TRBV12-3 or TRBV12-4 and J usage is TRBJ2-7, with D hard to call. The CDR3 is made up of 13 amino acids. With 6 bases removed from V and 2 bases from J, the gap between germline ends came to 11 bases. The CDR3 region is CASSRYGAYEQYF. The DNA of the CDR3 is TGTGCCAGCAGCCGGTACGGCGCCTACGAGCAGTACTTC.

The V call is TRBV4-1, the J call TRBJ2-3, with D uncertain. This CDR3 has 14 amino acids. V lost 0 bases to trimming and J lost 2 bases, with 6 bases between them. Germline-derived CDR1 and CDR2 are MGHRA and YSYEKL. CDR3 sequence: CASSQDPVTDTQYF. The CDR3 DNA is TGCGCCAGCAGCCAAGATCCGGTCACAGATACGCAGTATTTT.

The DNA of the CDR3 is TGTGCCAGCAGTGAGGGCGGGGGGCGTCACAATGAGCAGTTCTTC. Amino acid sequence: CASSEGGGRHNEQFF. This chain uses TRBV25-1 with TRBJ2-1; 8 bases agree with TRBD2. V shed 3 bases and J 5 bases; nucleotides not matched to a gene: 6. Germline-derived CDR1 and CDR2 are MGHDK and SYGVNS. The CDR3 is 15 amino acids. Variable domain in full (rest from reference TRBV25-1 and TRBJ2-1): EADIYQTPRYLVIGTGKKITLECSQTMGHDKMYWYQQDPGMELHLIHYSYGVNSTEKGDLSSESTVSRIRTEHFPLTLESARPSHTSQYLCASSEGGGRHNEQFFGPGTRLTVL.

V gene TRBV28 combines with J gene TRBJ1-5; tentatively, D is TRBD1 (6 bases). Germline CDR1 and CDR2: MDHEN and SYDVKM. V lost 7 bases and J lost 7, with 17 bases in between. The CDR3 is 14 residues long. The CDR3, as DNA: TGTGCCAGCAATACACAGGGTTCGCGACAGCCCCAGCATTTT. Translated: CASNTQGSRQPQHF.

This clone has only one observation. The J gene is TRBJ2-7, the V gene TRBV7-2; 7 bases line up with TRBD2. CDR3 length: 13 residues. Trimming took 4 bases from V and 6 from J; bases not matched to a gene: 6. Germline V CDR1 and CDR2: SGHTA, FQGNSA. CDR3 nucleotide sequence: TGTGCCAGCAGCTGGGCGGGGGTTGGCGAGCAGTACTTC. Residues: CASSWAGVGEQYF.

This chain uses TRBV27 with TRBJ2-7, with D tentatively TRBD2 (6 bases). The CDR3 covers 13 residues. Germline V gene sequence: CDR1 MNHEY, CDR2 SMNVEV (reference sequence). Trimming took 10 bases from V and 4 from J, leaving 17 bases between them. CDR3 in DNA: TGTGCCACCACCGGGGCTCGGGGGTACGAGCAGTACTTC. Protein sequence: CATTGARGYEQYF.

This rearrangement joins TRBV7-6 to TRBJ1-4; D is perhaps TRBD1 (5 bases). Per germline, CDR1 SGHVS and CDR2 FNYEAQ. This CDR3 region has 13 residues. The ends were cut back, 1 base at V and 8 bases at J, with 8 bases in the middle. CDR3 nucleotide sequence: TGTGCCAGCAGCTTAGAACGGGGGGAAAAACTGTTTTTT. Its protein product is CASSLERGEKLFF.

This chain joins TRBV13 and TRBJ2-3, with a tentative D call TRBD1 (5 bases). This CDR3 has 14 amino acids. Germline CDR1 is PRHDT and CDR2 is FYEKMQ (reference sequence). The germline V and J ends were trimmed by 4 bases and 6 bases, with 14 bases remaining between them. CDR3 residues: CASSSPWGADTQYF. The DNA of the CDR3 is TGTGCCAGCAGCTCCCCCTGGGGCGCGGATACGCAGTATTTT.

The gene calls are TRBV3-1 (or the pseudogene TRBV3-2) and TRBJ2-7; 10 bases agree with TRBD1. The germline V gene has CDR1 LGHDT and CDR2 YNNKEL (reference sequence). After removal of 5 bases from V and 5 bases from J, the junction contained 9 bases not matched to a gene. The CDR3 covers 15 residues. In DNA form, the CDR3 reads TGTGCCAGCAGCACCCCGGGACAGGGGACCAACGAGCAGTACTTC. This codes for CASSTPGQGTNEQYF.

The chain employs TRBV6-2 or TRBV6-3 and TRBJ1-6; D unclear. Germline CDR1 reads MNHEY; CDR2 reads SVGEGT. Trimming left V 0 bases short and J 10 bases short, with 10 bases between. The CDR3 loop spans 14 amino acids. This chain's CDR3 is CASSYSWVSSPLHF. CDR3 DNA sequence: TGTGCCAGCAGTTACTCTTGGGTTAGCTCACCCCTCCACTTT.

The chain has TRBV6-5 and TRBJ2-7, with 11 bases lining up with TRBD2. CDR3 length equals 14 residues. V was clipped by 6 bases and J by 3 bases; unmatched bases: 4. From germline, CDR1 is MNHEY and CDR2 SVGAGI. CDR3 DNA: TGTGCCAGCAGGAGGACTAGCGGGCTCTACGAGCAGTACTTC. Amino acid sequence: CASRRTSGLYEQYF.

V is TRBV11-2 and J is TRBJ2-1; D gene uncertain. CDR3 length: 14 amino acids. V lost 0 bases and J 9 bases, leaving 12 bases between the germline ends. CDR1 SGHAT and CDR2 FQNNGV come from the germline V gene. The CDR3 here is CASSLDLPALEQFF. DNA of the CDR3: TGTGCCAGCAGCTTAGATCTTCCGGCCCTTGAGCAGTTCTTC. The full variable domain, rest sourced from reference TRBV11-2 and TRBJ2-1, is EAGVAQSPRYKIIEKRQSVAFWCNPISGHATLYWYQQILGQGPKLLIQFQNNGVVDDSQLPKDRFSAERLKGVDSTLKIQPAKLEDSAVYLCASSLDLPALEQFFGPGTRLTVL.

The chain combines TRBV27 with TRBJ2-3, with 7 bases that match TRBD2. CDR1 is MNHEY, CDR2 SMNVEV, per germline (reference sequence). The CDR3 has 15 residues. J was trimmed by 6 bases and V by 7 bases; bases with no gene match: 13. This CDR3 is CASTLGGGSSDTQYF. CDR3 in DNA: TGTGCCAGCACCCTTGGGGGGGGGAGCTCGGATACGCAGTATTTT.

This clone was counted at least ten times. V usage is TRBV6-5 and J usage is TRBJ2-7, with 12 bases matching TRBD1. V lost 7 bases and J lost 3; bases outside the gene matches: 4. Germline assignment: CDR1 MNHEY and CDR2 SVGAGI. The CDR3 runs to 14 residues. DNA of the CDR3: TGTGCCAGCAACCGGGACAGGGGGCGCTACGAGCAGTACTTC. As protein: CASNRDRGRYEQYF.

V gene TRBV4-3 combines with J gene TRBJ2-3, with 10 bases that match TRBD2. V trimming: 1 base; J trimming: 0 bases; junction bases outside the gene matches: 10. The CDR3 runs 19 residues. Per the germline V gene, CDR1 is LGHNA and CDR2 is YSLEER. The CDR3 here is CASSQAPTLAGDSTDTQYF. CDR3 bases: TGCGCCAGCAGCCAAGCCCCAACCCTAGCGGGGGATAGCACAGATACGCAGTATTTT.

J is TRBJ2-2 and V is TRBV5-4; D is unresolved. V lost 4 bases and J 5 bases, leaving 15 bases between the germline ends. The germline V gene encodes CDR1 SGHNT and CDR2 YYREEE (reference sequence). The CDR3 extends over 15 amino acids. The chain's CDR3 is CASSHRKLGTGELFF. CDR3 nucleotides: TGTGCCAGCAGCCATAGAAAACTCGGGACCGGGGAGCTGTTTTTT.

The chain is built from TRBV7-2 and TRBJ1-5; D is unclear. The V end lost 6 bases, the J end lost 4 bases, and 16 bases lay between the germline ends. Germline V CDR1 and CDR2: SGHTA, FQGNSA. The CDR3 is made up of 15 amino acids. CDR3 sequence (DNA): TGTGCCAGCAGTACAACCGGGCAGACAAATCAGCCCCAGCATTTT. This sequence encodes CASSTTGQTNQPQHF.

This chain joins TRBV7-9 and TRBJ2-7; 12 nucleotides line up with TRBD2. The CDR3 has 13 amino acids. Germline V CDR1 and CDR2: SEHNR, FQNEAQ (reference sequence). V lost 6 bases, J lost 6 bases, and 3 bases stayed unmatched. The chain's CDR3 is CASRTSGGSEQYF. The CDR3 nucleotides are TGTGCCAGCAGAACTAGCGGGGGGAGCGAGCAGTACTTC.

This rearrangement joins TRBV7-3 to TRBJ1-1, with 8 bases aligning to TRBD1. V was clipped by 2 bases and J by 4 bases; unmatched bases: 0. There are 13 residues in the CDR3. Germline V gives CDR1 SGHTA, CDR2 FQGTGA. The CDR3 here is CASSLQGATEAFF. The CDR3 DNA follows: TGTGCCAGCAGCTTACAGGGGGCCACTGAAGCTTTCTTT.

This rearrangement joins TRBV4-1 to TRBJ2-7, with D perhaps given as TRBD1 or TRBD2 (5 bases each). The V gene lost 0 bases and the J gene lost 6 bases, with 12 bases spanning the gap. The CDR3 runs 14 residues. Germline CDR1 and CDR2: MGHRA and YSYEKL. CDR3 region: CASSQEAPGREQYF. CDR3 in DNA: TGCGCCAGCAGCCAAGAGGCGCCGGGGCGCGAGCAGTACTTC.